This TCR beta chain was sequenced during a study of cytomegalovirus exposure and HLA in healthy donors. Overall study: The same platform was used for the 110 or so validation repertoires and the roughly 640 first-cohort repertoires, a later analysis reported. Study-wide results and caveats: The classifier reportedly diagnosed cytomegalovirus status with high specificity and sensitivity. The study flagged approximately 180 TCR beta chains as cytomegalovirus-associated.

The V gene end was trimmed by 0 bases and the J gene end by 2 bases; junction bases not matched to a gene: 3. Germline V gene lookup returns CDR1 KGHSH and CDR2 LQKENI. CDR3 length: 15 amino acids. A note on this clone: Its matching antigen is unknown.

Assay used: immunoSEQ multiplex PCR; TCRdb lists only in-frame clones, some missing. The data contain 80,000 to 100,000 clones, roughly 88% of them singletons. The sequenced material came from PBMCs. The chain uses TRBV18 and TRBJ1-1; 7 bases agree with TRBD1. The origin of this receptor is a man younger than 40 in good health and CMV-seronegative. DNA for the CDR3: TGTGCCAGCTCACCACCCGGGACAGACAACACTGAAGCTTTCTTT. Translating gives CASSPPGTDNTEAFF.